This T cell receptor (beta chain) derives from a study of beta chain features in type 1 diabetes. Study results and limitations: In type 1 diabetes patients, VDJ junctions had fewer insertions; deletions at these junctions were more frequent. Type 1 diabetes patients had TCRB CDR3s that were shorter (moderately but significantly so) in all four CD4+ subsets.

V was clipped by 8 bases and J by 0 bases, with 14 bases between them. In germline, CDR1 is SGHVS, CDR2 FQNEAQ. The CDR3 totals 15 residues. As regards this clone: Its antigen is as yet unknown.

The authors reverse transcribed all of the isolated RNA, so sequencing captured expressed TCRB transcripts. TCRdb's table, derived via immunoSEQ multiplex PCR, lists solely in-frame clones and lacks some. In the table there are roughly 700,000 clones, around 15% of which are singletons. Based on CD45RO/CCR7/CD25/CD127/CD95/CD27, CD4+ regulatory, stem cell-like memory, naive and central memory cells were sorted. This chain joins TRBV7-8 and TRBJ1-3, with D hard to call. This sequence was found in a man aged 18-30 years with type 1 diabetes. Sequenced input: naive CD4+ T cells from blood. The CDR3, as DNA: TGTGCCAGCGGGTTCGTGCTCAGCTCTGGAAACACCATATATTTT. Translating it yields CASGFVLSSGNTIYF. Based on the CDR3 plus reference TRBV7-8 and TRBJ1-3, the full variable domain is GAGVSQSPRYKVAKRGQDVALRCDPISGHVSLFWYQQALGQGPEFLTYFQNEAQLDKSGLPSDRFFAERPEGSVSTLKIQRTQQEDSAVYLCASGFVLSSGNTIYFGEGSWLTVV.